These 27 T cell receptor beta chains originate from one sample sequenced in a study of blood T cells in healthy people across ages. Combining a sample-barcoded 5' primer with a J-beta primer mix, a second PCR ran for 7 to 11 cycles. In TCRdb, the 5' RACE reads were re-called with MiXCR into one record per CDR3 protein. The sample includes about 1.1 million distinct CDR3 sequences, more than 30% of them seen just once. The sample consisted of blood. The receptors were gathered from a man younger than 35 in good health.

V gene TRBV6-6 combines with J gene TRBJ1-5; D is ambiguous. Trimming pared 5 bases from V and 5 bases from J, leaving 13 bases between. CDR1 MNHNY and CDR2 SVGAGI come from the germline V gene (reference sequence). The CDR3 sequence is 14 residues long. CDR3 region: CASSAQRNYQPQHF. The CDR3 DNA reads TGTGCCAGCAGTGCACAGCGAAACTATCAGCCCCAGCATTTT.

The chain couples TRBV5-5 to TRBJ2-2; 8 nucleotides agree with TRBD2. Unmatched junction bases numbered 10, after V lost 3 bases and J lost 6 bases. The length of the CDR3 is 16 residues. Germline CDR1 is SGHKS and CDR2 is YYEKEE (reference sequence). CDR3 amino acids: CASSWASSGWAGELFF. As DNA, the CDR3 is TGTGCCAGCAGCTGGGCCTCTAGCGGGTGGGCCGGGGAGCTGTTTTTT.

The chain combines TRBV6-6 with TRBJ1-2; tentatively, D is TRBD1 (6 bases). CDR3 length: 18 amino acids. Germline CDR1 is MNHNY and CDR2 is SVGAGI (reference sequence). V lost 2 bases and J 4 bases, leaving 23 bases between the germline ends. The chain's CDR3 is CASSYLPDRSRFGYGYTF. CDR3 bases: TGTGCCAGCAGTTACCTACCGGACAGAAGCCGGTTCGGCTATGGCTACACCTTC.

This chain joins TRBV2 and TRBJ1-2; D ambiguous. CDR3 length equals 13 residues. CDR1 SNHLY and CDR2 FYNNEI come from the germline V gene. V gave up 9 bases and J gave up 8 bases, with 19 bases separating them. The CDR3 nucleotides read TGTGCCAGTCAGAGTGATCAGACGGGGGGCTACACCTTC. Residues: CASQSDQTGGYTF.

This rearrangement joins TRBV7-2 to TRBJ1-2; no firm D call. Germline V gene lookup returns CDR1 SGHTA and CDR2 FQGNSA. This CDR3 comprises 15 residues. V lost 1 base to trimming and J lost 0 bases, with 9 bases between them. This chain's CDR3 is CASSLVQTANYGYTF. The CDR3, as DNA: TGTGCCAGCAGCTTAGTGCAGACGGCTAACTATGGCTACACCTTC.

This clonotype has ten or more counts. The V gene is TRBV29-1, the J gene TRBJ1-2, with D tentatively TRBD1 (5 bases). The V gene lost 3 bases and the J gene lost 8 bases, with 19 bases spanning the gap. CDR3 size: 14 residues. CDR1 is SQVTM and CDR2 is ANQGSEA in the germline V gene. CDR3 DNA: TGCAGCGTTGAGGGTTTGGGGCTACTCAGAGGCTACACCTTC. Its protein product is CSVEGLGLLRGYTF.

This clonotype appeared a few times. The CDR3, as DNA: TGTGCCAGCAGCCAAGATCGAGTCGCGGGCTACACCTTC. Translated, it gives CASSQDRVAGYTF. The J gene is TRBJ1-2, the V gene TRBV4-2; D is unclear. The germline V gene has CDR1 LGHNA and CDR2 YNFKEQ. Between the trimmed V and J ends, which lost 0 bases and 8 bases, there was a span of 10 bases. The CDR3 length is 13 residues.

This clonotype was counted only a few times. The chain links TRBV7-8 to TRBJ1-2; no clear D gene. CDR1 SGHVS and CDR2 FQNEAQ come from the germline V gene. With 1 base removed from V and 4 bases from J, the gap between germline ends came to 10 bases. The CDR3 is 14 amino acids. In nucleotides, the CDR3 is TGTGCCAGCAGCTTAGAAGGGAATTCCTATGGCTACACCTTC. Amino acid sequence: CASSLEGNSYGYTF.

The chain couples TRBV6-6 to TRBJ2-1; the D is unclear. The CDR3 extends over 14 amino acids. Trimming removed 6 bases at V and 5 bases at J, with 14 bases between. The V gene's germline CDR1 is MNHNY and CDR2 SVGAGI (reference sequence). In DNA form, the CDR3 reads TGTGCCAGCAGGAACCCCCTTAGGGACAATGAGCAGTTCTTC. The encoded protein is CASRNPLRDNEQFF.

This clonotype was found a few times. This sequence joins TRBV29-1 and TRBJ2-7, with unresolved D. This CDR3 has 16 residues. Trimming cost V 0 bases and J 2 bases, with 17 bases left between them. The V gene's germline CDR1 is SQVTM and CDR2 ANQGSEA. The CDR3 region has the DNA TGCAGCGTTGAAGACCCGTCAGAGCTCCGAACCTACGAGCAGTACTTC. It codes for CSVEDPSELRTYEQYF.

This chain joins TRBV20-1 and TRBJ2-3, with 8 bases matching TRBD2. The CDR3 totals 13 residues. Germline trimming cut 5 bases from V and 5 bases from J; bases unmatched to any gene: 6. Germline CDR1 reads DFQATT; CDR2 reads SNEGSKA (reference sequence). In DNA form, the CDR3 reads TGCAGTGCTCCTGGACTAGCAGAAGATACGCAGTATTTT. Its translation is CSAPGLAEDTQYF.

In its sample, this clonotype was seen a few times. CDR3 in DNA: TGCAGTGCTAGAGATCGAACTAGCGGGGGGGAACACTACAATGAGCAGTTCTTC. The encoded protein is CSARDRTSGGEHYNEQFF. This chain links TRBV20-1 with TRBJ2-1; 13 bases match TRBD2. J was trimmed by 3 bases and V by 0 bases; bases with no gene match: 8. The CDR3 consists of 18 residues. Germline V gene lookup returns CDR1 DFQATT and CDR2 SNEGSKA (reference sequence).

The rearrangement uses TRBV12-3 or TRBV12-4 and TRBJ1-2; D gene uncertain. The V gene lost 5 bases and the J gene lost 8 bases, with 15 bases spanning the gap. The CDR3 runs 13 residues. CDR3 coding DNA: TGTGCCAGCAGTCGGTCCGGACCCTTGGGCTACACCTTC. Amino acids: CASSRSGPLGYTF.

V usage is TRBV4-1 and J usage is TRBJ1-1; 7 bases agree with TRBD1. Per the germline V gene, CDR1 is MGHRA and CDR2 is YSYEKL. The CDR3 sequence is 14 residues long. Losses at the gene ends were 3 bases for V and 4 bases for J; bases not matched to a gene: 5. The CDR3 protein is CASSHPGGSTEAFF. In DNA form, the CDR3 reads TGCGCCAGCAGCCATCCAGGGGGAAGCACTGAAGCTTTCTTT.

This clonotype was seen a few times. The rearrangement links TRBV4-2 to TRBJ1-2; tentative D call: TRBD1 (5 bases). Trimming removed 4 bases at V and 0 bases at J, with 15 bases between. Germline CDR1 reads LGHNA; CDR2 reads YNFKEQ. This CDR3 contains 16 residues. The CDR3 DNA is TGTGCCAGCAGCCCTCATCCCCGACAGTCTAACTATGGCTACACCTTC. It codes for CASSPHPRQSNYGYTF.

As concerns this clonotype: This may be a read error, as it is one base from a much larger clone. The chain is built from TRBV4-1 and TRBJ2-7; D could derive from TRBD1 or TRBD2 (6 bases each). There are 15 residues in the CDR3. CDR1 and CDR2 from the germline V gene are MGHRA and YSYEKL. V was clipped by 0 bases and J by 4 bases, with 13 bases between them. CDR3 nucleotide sequence: TGCGCCAGCAGCCAAGAGCCCGGGGGCGGGTACGAGCAGTACTTC. Translation: CASSQEPGGGYEQYF.

The CDR3 DNA sequence: TGTGCCAGCACTACAGGGGGCCTCGGCAATCAGCCCCAGCATTTT. It is translated as CASTTGGLGNQPQHF. The rearrangement joins TRBV6-2 or TRBV6-3 to TRBJ1-5, with TRBD1 identical over 9 bases. CDR1 and CDR2 (germline): MNHEY, SVGEGT. V lost 7 bases to trimming and J lost 2 bases; unmatched junction nucleotides: 6. CDR3 size: 15 residues.

There are a few counts of this clonotype. The chain joins TRBV6-6 to TRBJ2-5; TRBD1 is a possible D gene (6 bases). The ends were cut back, 6 bases at V and 0 bases at J, with 14 bases in the middle. Germline V lookup: CDR1 MNHNY, CDR2 SVGAGI (reference sequence). The CDR3 covers 15 residues. CDR3 sequence: CASRRRHRDQETQYF. In DNA, the CDR3 is TGTGCCAGCAGACGCCGTCACAGGGACCAAGAGACCCAGTACTTC.

This chain uses TRBV29-1 with TRBJ1-3, with D possibly matching TRBD1 (5 bases). V was trimmed by 4 bases and J by 0 bases, leaving 16 bases between them. Germline values: CDR1 SQVTM, CDR2 ANQGSEA. The CDR3 sequence is 16 residues long. The CDR3 sequence: CSVVTQQASSGNTIYF. Here the CDR3 DNA reads TGCAGCGTTGTGACCCAACAGGCTAGCTCTGGAAACACCATATATTTT.

This clonotype was detected a few times. The rearrangement links TRBV3-1 to TRBJ2-1; D is possibly TRBD1 (6 bases). CDR1 and CDR2 (germline): LGHDT, YNNKEL (reference sequence). V was shortened by 1 base and J by 6 bases, with 10 bases between the two germline ends. CDR3 length equals 14 residues. CDR3 coding DNA: TGTGCCAGCAGCCAAGGTGGGGGCCCCAATGAGCAGTTCTTC. It encodes CASSQGGGPNEQFF.

This clonotype was detected only a few times. One end of the junction does not line up with germline, which may come from a read error. Here the CDR3 DNA reads TGTGCCAGCAGCCACTCGGGGGGCGCTGGGACCAACGTCCTGACTTTC. Translating it yields CASSHSGGAGTNVLTF. The genes are TRBV9 and TRBJ2-6; possibly TRBD2 for D (7 bases). The CDR3 runs to 16 residues. Germline CDR1 is SGDLS and CDR2 is YYNGEE. Full variable domain (missing parts from reference TRBV9 and TRBJ2-6): DSGVTQTPKHLITATGQRVTLRCSPRSGDLSVYWYQQSLDQGLQFLIQYYNGEERAKGNILERFSAQQFPDLHSELNLSSLELGDSALYFCASSHSGGAGTNVLTFGAGSRLTVL.

This clonotype was observed a handful of times. This chain joins TRBV20-1 and TRBJ1-4; possible D gene TRBD1, 6 bases. CDR3 length: 14 amino acids. V was shortened by 0 bases and J by 8 bases, with 13 bases between the two germline ends. Germline V gene lookup returns CDR1 DFQATT and CDR2 SNEGSKA (reference sequence). The CDR3 DNA follows: TGCAGTGCTAGAGAGGCGGGGGCTGGGGAAAAACTGTTTTTT. As protein: CSAREAGAGEKLFF.

This rearrangement joins TRBV6-5 to TRBJ2-5, with TRBD1 as a possible D gene (5 bases). V lost 5 bases, J lost 5 bases, and 15 bases lay in between. CDR3 length equals 14 residues. Germline lookup yields CDR1 MNHEY and CDR2 SVGAGI. The CDR3: CASSPETVRETQYF. The CDR3 region has the DNA TGTGCCAGCAGTCCCGAGACAGTCCGGGAGACCCAGTACTTC.

The chain has TRBV4-1 and TRBJ1-1, with D maybe TRBD1 (5 bases). CDR3 size: 13 residues. Trimming removed 4 bases from V and 3 bases from J, with 9 bases in between. Germline loops: CDR1 MGHRA, CDR2 YSYEKL. DNA of the CDR3: TGCGCCAGCAGCCGGGGGTTTGACACTGAAGCTTTCTTT. Protein: CASSRGFDTEAFF.

V usage is TRBV9 and J usage is TRBJ2-1, with TRBD1 matching 8 bases. Germline trimming cut 5 bases from V and 7 bases from J; bases unmatched to any gene: 14. In germline, CDR1 is SGDLS, CDR2 YYNGEE. This CDR3 region has 16 residues. The CDR3 protein is CASSANPGQVENEQFF. The CDR3 region has the DNA TGTGCCAGCAGTGCCAATCCGGGACAGGTAGAAAATGAGCAGTTCTTC.

Ten or more counts support this clonotype. The chain couples TRBV7-4 to TRBJ1-1; D is possibly TRBD1 (5 bases). This CDR3 contains 14 residues. The germline CDR1 and CDR2 sequences are SGHVT and SQSDAQ. Trimming removed 2 bases at V and 4 bases at J, with 11 bases between. This chain's CDR3 is CASSLTGVGTEAFF. DNA of the CDR3: TGTGCCAGCAGCTTAACGGGGGTGGGCACTGAAGCTTTCTTT.

This clonotype showed up just once. The chain couples TRBV14 to TRBJ1-2; 8 nucleotides agree with TRBD1. This CDR3 has 13 residues. Germline V gives CDR1 SGHDN, CDR2 FVKESK. With 9 bases clipped from V and 8 bases from J, the junction kept 11 bases outside the gene matches. The CDR3 is CASTRQGTRGYTF. CDR3 DNA: TGTGCCAGTACCCGACAGGGGACACGCGGCTACACCTTC. The full variable domain, completed using reference TRBV14 and TRBJ1-2, is EAGVTQFPSHSVIEKGQTVTLRCDPISGHDNLYWYRRVMGKEIKFLLHFVKESKQDESGMPNNRFLAERTGGTYSTLKVQPAELEDSGVYFCASTRQGTRGYTFGSGTRLTVV.